Below are 32 T cell receptor beta chains sequenced from a single sample in a study of cytomegalovirus exposure and HLA in healthy donors. Assay used: immunoSEQ multiplex PCR; TCRdb lists only in-frame clones, some missing. Of 85,000 to 90,000 clones in the sample, around 96% are singletons; the top ten hold 0.6% to 0.85%. The sequencing sample was made of PBMCs. Every receptor here comes from a man younger than 30 in good health and CMV-seronegative.

The chain recombines TRBV6-5 with TRBJ1-3, with a tentative D call TRBD1 (5 bases). Per germline, CDR1 MNHEY and CDR2 SVGAGI. Trimming stripped 0 bases from V and 4 bases from J, with 10 bases between. The CDR3 runs to 15 residues. CDR3 amino acids: CASSYSTGVGNTIYF. CDR3 sequence (DNA): TGTGCCAGCAGTTACTCGACGGGGGTAGGAAACACCATATATTTT.

The chain links TRBV5-4 to TRBJ2-7; D remains ambiguous. Trimming took off 1 base at V and 2 bases at J, with 10 bases between the two ends. This CDR3 contains 14 residues. From germline, CDR1 is SGHNT and CDR2 YYREEE (reference sequence). The CDR3 nucleotides are TGTGCCAGCAGCTTGTCTTCCCTACCCTACGAGCAGTACTTC. This sequence encodes CASSLSSLPYEQYF.

The V gene is TRBV4-1, the J gene TRBJ2-7, with D possibly TRBD1 on 5 matching bases. Germline V gene lookup returns CDR1 MGHRA and CDR2 YSYEKL. Deletions cut 2 bases from V and 0 bases from J, with 17 bases between. This CDR3 is 17 amino acids long. CDR3 sequence reads: CASSQPRHVGVSYEQYF. The CDR3 DNA is TGCGCCAGCAGCCAACCGAGGCATGTAGGGGTCTCCTACGAGCAGTACTTC.

This chain uses TRBV11-3 with TRBJ2-2; no definite D call. Germline V gives CDR1 SGHNT, CDR2 YENEEA. CDR3 length: 16 amino acids. V was cut by 0 bases and J by 2 bases, with 10 bases left in between. CDR3 sequence reads: CASSLDQRKNTGELFF. For the CDR3, the DNA is TGTGCCAGCAGCTTAGATCAGCGAAAAAACACCGGGGAGCTGTTTTTT.

V usage is TRBV9 and J usage is TRBJ1-4; 9 nucleotides agree with TRBD1. This CDR3 spans 15 amino acids. After removal of 1 base from V and 5 bases from J, the junction contained 3 bases not matched to a gene. Germline CDR1 reads SGDLS; CDR2 reads YYNGEE. CDR3 in DNA: TGTGCCAGCAGCGTATCCGGGACAGGGAATGAAAAACTGTTTTTT. Protein sequence: CASSVSGTGNEKLFF.

The chain recombines TRBV10-3 with TRBJ1-1; D is undetermined. Trimming left V 1 base short and J 2 bases short, with 11 bases between. CDR1 is ENHRY, CDR2 SYGVKD, per germline. The CDR3 is 15 residues long. The CDR3: CAISEFTPENTEAFF. CDR3 nucleotides: TGTGCCATCAGTGAGTTCACCCCAGAAAACACTGAAGCTTTCTTT.

V gene TRBV5-5 combines with J gene TRBJ2-1; 12 bases match TRBD2. The V segment lost 0 bases and the J segment 9 bases; nucleotides outside the gene matches: 10. The CDR3 is 17 amino acids. Germline lookup yields CDR1 SGHKS and CDR2 YYEKEE (reference sequence). The chain's CDR3 is CASSLETSGSRRGEQFF. The CDR3 DNA reads as TGTGCCAGCAGCTTGGAGACTAGCGGGAGTCGGAGGGGTGAGCAGTTCTTC.

V gene TRBV11-2 combines with J gene TRBJ2-3; 8 positions match TRBD2. The CDR3 covers 15 residues. Germline-derived CDR1 and CDR2 are SGHAT and FQNNGV. The trim removed 1 base at V and 3 bases at J, leaving 3 bases unmatched. The CDR3 DNA follows: TGTGCCAGCAGCTTAGGGACTAGCTGGACAGATACGCAGTATTTT. This translates into CASSLGTSWTDTQYF.

This clone was recorded a few times. The V gene is TRBV30, the J gene TRBJ1-1, with TRBD1 identical over 7 bases. Germline CDR1 and CDR2: GTSNPN and SVGIG (reference sequence). This CDR3 is 11 amino acids long. Trimming at V came to 4 bases and at J to 11 bases, leaving 7 bases not matched to a gene. The CDR3 protein is CAWNGHRGAFF. The CDR3 DNA follows: TGTGCCTGGAACGGTCACAGGGGTGCTTTCTTT.

The chain links TRBV18 to TRBJ1-3; D not resolved. V was pared by 0 bases and J by 0 bases, with 12 bases between. This CDR3 contains 17 residues. From germline, CDR1 is KGHSH and CDR2 LQKENI. CDR3 nucleotide sequence: TGTGCCAGCTCACCACCGAGGCTTCCGAGCTCTGGAAACACCATATATTTT. Its translation: CASSPPRLPSSGNTIYF. The full variable domain, with the rest looked up from reference TRBV18 and TRBJ1-3, is NAGVMQNPRHLVRRRGQEARLRCSPMKGHSHVYWYRQLPEEGLKFMVYLQKENIIDESGMPKERFSAEFPKEGPSILRIQQVVRGDSAAYFCASSPPRLPSSGNTIYFGEGSWLTVV.

J is TRBJ2-3 and V is TRBV13; D might be TRBD2 (6 bases). CDR3 size: 14 residues. V lost 5 bases, J lost 3 bases, and 12 bases lay in between. Germline V gene lookup returns CDR1 PRHDT and CDR2 FYEKMQ (reference sequence). CDR3 loop: CASSRRAGTDTQYF. In nucleotides, the CDR3 is TGTGCCAGCAGCCGGAGGGCCGGGACAGATACGCAGTATTTT.

This chain joins TRBV6-7 and TRBJ1-1; 8 bases agree with TRBD1. TRBV6-7 is an ORF for which the function is uncertain. The V and J ends lost 2 bases and 4 bases, in that order; junction bases with no gene match: 12. The CDR3 covers 17 residues. CDR3 protein: CASSYRQGLGAGTEAFF. For the CDR3, the DNA is TGTGCCAGCAGTTACCGACAGGGGTTAGGGGCCGGCACTGAAGCTTTCTTT.

This clone was picked up one time. This chain links TRBV28 with TRBJ2-7, with a tentative D call TRBD2 (5 bases). V was trimmed by 5 bases and J by 6 bases, leaving 11 bases between them. The CDR3 length is 12 residues. Germline V gene lookup returns CDR1 MDHEN and CDR2 SYDVKM. In DNA form, the CDR3 reads TGTGCCAGCAGTCCCACTAGTCCCGAGCAGTACTTC. It encodes CASSPTSPEQYF.

This chain connects TRBV7-8 to TRBJ2-1, with 12 bases lining up with TRBD2. Trimming removed 8 bases from V and 4 bases from J; junction bases left unmatched: 12. Germline CDR1 reads SGHVS; CDR2 reads FQNEAQ. This CDR3 spans 17 amino acids. The CDR3 DNA is TGTGCCAGCCTCCCGGGCCTAGCGGGAGGGAAGTACAATGAGCAGTTCTTC. Protein sequence: CASLPGLAGGKYNEQFF. The full variable domain, completed using reference TRBV7-8 and TRBJ2-1, is GAGVSQSPRYKVAKRGQDVALRCDPISGHVSLFWYQQALGQGPEFLTYFQNEAQLDKSGLPSDRFFAERPEGSVSTLKIQRTQQEDSAVYLCASLPGLAGGKYNEQFFGPGTRLTVL.

This clone was seen a single time. Written as DNA, the CDR3 is TGTGCCAGCAGCAAAAGCAGGGGATTAGGCGAGCAGTACGTC. Translated, it gives CASSKSRGLGEQYV. The chain carries TRBV21-1 and TRBJ2-7; the DNA was not used to check the table's D call, TRBD1. TRBV21-1 is classified as a pseudogene. This CDR3 has 14 residues.

On this clone: The junction departs from the called germline gene at one end, perhaps through a read error. The chain is built from TRBV28 and TRBJ2-7; 8 bases agree with TRBD1. Germline V gene sequence: CDR1 MDHEN, CDR2 SYDVKM. This CDR3 has 13 amino acids. CDR3 protein: CASTTGANYGQYF. CDR3 in DNA: TGTGCCAGCACGACAGGGGCCAACTACGGGCAGTACTTC.

Written as DNA, the CDR3 is TGTGCCAGTAGGGACAGACCCTTCGGCGAGCAGTACTTC. Its protein product is CASRDRPFGEQYF. The gene calls are TRBV2 and TRBJ2-7; 7 bases align to TRBD1. CDR1 and CDR2 (germline): SNHLY, FYNNEI. V lost 9 bases and J lost 6; bases outside the gene matches: 11. The CDR3 sequence is 13 residues long. The full variable domain, its missing parts supplied by reference TRBV2 and TRBJ2-7, is EPEVTQTPSHQVTQMGQEVILRCVPISNHLYFYWYRQILGQKVEFLVSFYNNEISEKSEIFDDQFSVERPDGSNFTLKIRSTKLEDSAMYFCASRDRPFGEQYFGPGTRLTVT.

This chain uses TRBV18 with TRBJ1-1; D might be TRBD1 (5 bases). Trimming left V 6 bases short and J 4 bases short, with 18 bases between. This CDR3 region has 15 residues. Looked up from germline, CDR1 is KGHSH and CDR2 is LQKENI. In DNA form, the CDR3 reads TGTGCCAGCTCGCAATTGGGGGGGGGTACCACTGAAGCTTTCTTT. This gives the protein CASSQLGGGTTEAFF. The complete variable domain, with remaining parts taken from reference TRBV18 and TRBJ1-1, reads NAGVMQNPRHLVRRRGQEARLRCSPMKGHSHVYWYRQLPEEGLKFMVYLQKENIIDESGMPKERFSAEFPKEGPSILRIQQVVRGDSAAYFCASSQLGGGTTEAFFGQGTRLTVV.

The V call is TRBV18, the J call TRBJ1-4, with 8 bases matching TRBD1. The germline V gene has CDR1 KGHSH and CDR2 LQKENI. V was clipped by 0 bases and J by 7 bases; unmatched bases: 7. This CDR3 has 16 residues. Here the CDR3 reads CASSPPTGQDSEKLFF. Written as DNA, the CDR3 is TGTGCCAGCTCACCACCGACGGGACAGGATAGTGAAAAACTGTTTTTT.

In DNA form, the CDR3 reads TGCGCCAGCAGCAGGTGGGGTGCACAGGGGGTTTCGCGCGAGCAGTACTTC. Encoded protein: CASSRWGAQGVSREQYF. The gene calls are TRBV5-1 and TRBJ2-7, with TRBD1 matching 8 bases. CDR3 length equals 17 residues. The V gene's germline CDR1 is SGHRS and CDR2 YFSETQ. J gave up 6 bases and V 4 bases, and 18 bases lay outside the gene matches.

The chain combines TRBV12-5 with TRBJ1-4; 10 bases map to TRBD1. Looked up from germline, CDR1 is LGHNT and CDR2 is FRNRAP. CDR3 length: 15 amino acids. V trimming: 4 bases; J trimming: 7 bases; junction bases outside the gene matches: 6. In nucleotides, the CDR3 is TGTGCTAGTGGTTCCCCGGGACAGGGGAGTGAAAAACTGTTTTTT. The encoded protein is CASGSPGQGSEKLFF. The complete variable domain, with remaining parts taken from reference TRBV12-5 and TRBJ1-4, reads DARVTQTPRHKVTEMGQEVTMRCQPILGHNTVFWYRQTMMQGLELLAYFRNRAPLDDSGMPKDRFSAEMPDATLATLKIQPSEPRDSAVYFCASGSPGQGSEKLFFGSGTQLSVL.

The chain combines TRBV5-6 with TRBJ2-3; 10 bases agree with TRBD2. The CDR3 spans 16 residues. Germline CDR1 and CDR2: SGHDT and YYEEEE. Unmatched junction bases numbered 7, after V lost 4 bases and J lost 2 bases. DNA of the CDR3: TGTGCCAGCAGCACGGTAGCGGGAGGTTCCACAGATACGCAGTATTTT. Its translation is CASSTVAGGSTDTQYF.

The V and J genes are TRBV5-1 and TRBJ2-5; 7 bases are shared with TRBD2. The CDR3 loop spans 21 amino acids. Germline V CDR1 and CDR2: SGHRS, YFSETQ. After removal of 0 bases from V and 0 bases from J, the junction contained 20 bases not matched to a gene. The CDR3 DNA sequence: TGCGCCAGCAGCTTGGTAGCGGAGATTTTCGGCAGCGGGGAAAACCAAGAGACCCAGTACTTC. Translation: CASSLVAEIFGSGENQETQYF.

This chain links TRBV10-3 with TRBJ2-1; TRBD2 is a possible D gene (7 bases). Germline V gene lookup returns CDR1 ENHRY and CDR2 SYGVKD. V was shortened by 4 bases and J by 0 bases, with 16 bases between the two germline ends. The CDR3 consists of 17 residues. As DNA, the CDR3 is TGTGCCATCAGTGGATCGGAGGGGGGGAGCTCCTACAATGAGCAGTTCTTC. It encodes CAISGSEGGSSYNEQFF.

This clone came up once. This chain joins TRBV28 and TRBJ1-1; 7 bases are shared with TRBD1. The length of the CDR3 is 15 residues. Germline trimming cut 6 bases from V and 6 bases from J; bases unmatched to any gene: 13. CDR1 and CDR2 from the germline V gene are MDHEN and SYDVKM. CDR3 protein: CASSTPWGQHAEAFF. The CDR3 DNA is TGTGCCAGCAGCACCCCCTGGGGACAGCACGCTGAAGCTTTCTTT.

The V and J genes are TRBV9 and TRBJ2-1, with 9 bases identical to TRBD2. The V segment lost 4 bases and the J segment 2 bases; nucleotides outside the gene matches: 10. The CDR3 is 17 residues long. Germline V gives CDR1 SGDLS, CDR2 YYNGEE. The CDR3 DNA follows: TGTGCCAGCAGCCCAGGGTTTGGGACTAGCCCCTACAATGAGCAGTTCTTC. It is translated as CASSPGFGTSPYNEQFF. Complete variable domain (other parts from reference TRBV9 and TRBJ2-1): DSGVTQTPKHLITATGQRVTLRCSPRSGDLSVYWYQQSLDQGLQFLIQYYNGEERAKGNILERFSAQQFPDLHSELNLSSLELGDSALYFCASSPGFGTSPYNEQFFGPGTRLTVL.

The chain links TRBV5-1 to TRBJ2-7, with D perhaps matching TRBD2 (5 bases). The V and J ends lost 0 bases and 2 bases respectively, with 12 bases between them. Germline V CDR1 and CDR2: SGHRS, YFSETQ. The CDR3 is made up of 15 amino acids. The CDR3 is CASSLDGGPPYEQYF. The CDR3 DNA follows: TGCGCCAGCAGCTTGGACGGAGGTCCCCCCTACGAGCAGTACTTC.

V is TRBV27 and J is TRBJ2-5; a possible D gene is TRBD1 (7 bases). CDR1 is MNHEY and CDR2 is SMNVEV in the germline V gene (reference sequence). The CDR3 has 17 amino acids. The germline V and J ends were trimmed by 0 bases and 0 bases, with 14 bases remaining between them. CDR3 bases: TGTGCCAGCAGTTTATCGTCAGGGGGAGGCTACCAAGAGACCCAGTACTTC. It codes for CASSLSSGGGYQETQYF.

The V call is TRBV5-1, the J call TRBJ1-5, with TRBD1 matching 7 bases. The CDR3 runs 13 residues. The trim removed 10 bases at V and 6 bases at J, leaving 10 bases unmatched. Germline CDR1 is SGHRS and CDR2 is YFSETQ. The CDR3 here is CARHRGTGQPQHF. The CDR3 nucleotides are TGCGCCCGCCACAGGGGCACAGGTCAGCCCCAGCATTTT.

This chain uses TRBV7-9 with TRBJ2-1; 8 nucleotides agree with TRBD2. CDR1 SEHNR and CDR2 FQNEAQ come from the germline V gene (reference sequence). The CDR3 extends over 15 amino acids. Germline trimming cut 4 bases from V and 5 bases from J; bases unmatched to any gene: 7. In DNA, the CDR3 is TGTGCCAGCAGCTCCAGCACTAGCGGAAACAATGAGCAGTTCTTC. This sequence encodes CASSSSTSGNNEQFF.

The J gene is TRBJ2-7, the V gene TRBV15, with 7 bases identical to TRBD2. Germline-derived CDR1 and CDR2 are LNHNV and YYDKDF (reference sequence). V gave up 5 bases and J gave up 4 bases; unmatched junction bases: 17. CDR3 length: 17 amino acids. The CDR3 loop is CATSGHPGGEIGYEQYV. The CDR3 bases are TGTGCCACCAGCGGCCATCCTGGGGGGGAGATCGGTTACGAGCAGTACGTC.

The chain couples TRBV7-9 to TRBJ2-5, with no clear D. Germline V gene data show CDR1 as SEHNR and CDR2 as FQNEAQ (reference sequence). V dropped 5 bases and J dropped 5 bases, with 15 bases sitting between them. This CDR3 has 14 residues. The CDR3 sequence: CASSPVGWLETQYF. CDR3 nucleotide sequence: TGTGCCAGCAGCCCCGTCGGGTGGCTCGAGACCCAGTACTTC.